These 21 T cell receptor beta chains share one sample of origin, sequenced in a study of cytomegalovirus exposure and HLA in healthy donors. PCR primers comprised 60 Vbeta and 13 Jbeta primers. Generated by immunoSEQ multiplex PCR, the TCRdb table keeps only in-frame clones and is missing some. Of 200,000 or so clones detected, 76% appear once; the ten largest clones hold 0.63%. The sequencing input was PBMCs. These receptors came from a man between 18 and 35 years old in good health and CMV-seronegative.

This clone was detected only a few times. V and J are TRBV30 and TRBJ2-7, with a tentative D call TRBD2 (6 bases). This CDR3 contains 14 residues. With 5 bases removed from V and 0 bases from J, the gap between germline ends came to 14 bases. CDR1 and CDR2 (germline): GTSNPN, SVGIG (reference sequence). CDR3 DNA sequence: TGTGCCTGGGGTAGCGGCTTAGGCTCCTACGAGCAGTACTTC. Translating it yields CAWGSGLGSYEQYF.

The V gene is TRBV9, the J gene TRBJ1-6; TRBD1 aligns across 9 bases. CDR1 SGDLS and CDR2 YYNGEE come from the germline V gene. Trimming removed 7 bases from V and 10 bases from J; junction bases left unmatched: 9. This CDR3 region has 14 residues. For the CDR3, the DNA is TGTGCCAGCGATTCCGGGACAGGGAGGTCACCCCTCCACTTT. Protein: CASDSGTGRSPLHF.

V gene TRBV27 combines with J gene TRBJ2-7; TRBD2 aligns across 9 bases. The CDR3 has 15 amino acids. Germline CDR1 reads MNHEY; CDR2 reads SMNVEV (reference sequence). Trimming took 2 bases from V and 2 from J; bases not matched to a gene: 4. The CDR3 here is CASSLKPSGAYEQYF. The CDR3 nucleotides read TGTGCCAGCAGTTTAAAACCTAGCGGGGCCTACGAGCAGTACTTC.

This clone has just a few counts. The CDR3 protein is CASRASGATTDTQYF. The CDR3 bases are TGTGCCAGCAGGGCTAGCGGGGCCACCACAGATACGCAGTATTTT. J is TRBJ2-3 and V is TRBV6-1; 9 bases fit TRBD2. CDR3 length equals 15 residues. Germline assignment: CDR1 MNHNS and CDR2 SASEGT. After removal of 6 bases from V and 2 bases from J, the junction contained 6 bases not matched to a gene.

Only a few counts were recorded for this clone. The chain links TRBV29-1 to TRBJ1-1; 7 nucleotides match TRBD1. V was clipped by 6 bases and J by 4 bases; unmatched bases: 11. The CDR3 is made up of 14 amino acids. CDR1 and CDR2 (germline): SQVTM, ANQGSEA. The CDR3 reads CSVWTGSPSTEAFF. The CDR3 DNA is TGCAGCGTGTGGACAGGTTCACCGAGCACTGAAGCTTTCTTT.

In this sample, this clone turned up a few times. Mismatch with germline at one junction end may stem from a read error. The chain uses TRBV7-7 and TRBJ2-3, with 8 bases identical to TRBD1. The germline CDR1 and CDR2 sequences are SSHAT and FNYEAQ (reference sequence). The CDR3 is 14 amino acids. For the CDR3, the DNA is TGTGCTAGCAGCTCAGGGGGCCCCACAGATACGCAGTATTTT. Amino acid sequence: CASSSGGPTDTQYF.

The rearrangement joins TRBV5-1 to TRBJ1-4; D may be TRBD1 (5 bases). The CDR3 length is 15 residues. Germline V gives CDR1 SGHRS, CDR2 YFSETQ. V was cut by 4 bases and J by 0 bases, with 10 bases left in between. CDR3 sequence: CASSTQGSTNEKLFF. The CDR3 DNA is TGCGCCAGCAGCACTCAGGGTTCAACTAATGAAAAACTGTTTTTT.

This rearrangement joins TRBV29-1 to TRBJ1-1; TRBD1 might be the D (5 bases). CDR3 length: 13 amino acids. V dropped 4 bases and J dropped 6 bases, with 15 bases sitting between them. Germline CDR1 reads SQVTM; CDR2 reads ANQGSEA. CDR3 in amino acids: CSVVYRQSSEAFF. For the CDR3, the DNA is TGCAGCGTTGTGTACAGACAGAGCTCTGAAGCTTTCTTT. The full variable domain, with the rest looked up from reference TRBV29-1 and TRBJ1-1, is SAVISQKPSRDICQRGTSLTIQCQVDSQVTMMFWYRQQPGQSLTLIATANQGSEATYESGFVIDKFPISRPNLTFSTLTVSNMSPEDSSIYLCSVVYRQSSEAFFGQGTRLTVV.

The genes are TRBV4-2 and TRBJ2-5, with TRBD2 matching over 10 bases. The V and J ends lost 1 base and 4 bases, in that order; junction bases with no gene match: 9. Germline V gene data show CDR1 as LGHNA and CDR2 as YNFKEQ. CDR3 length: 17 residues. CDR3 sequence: CASSQAEGSGGVETQYF. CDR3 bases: TGTGCCAGCAGCCAAGCGGAAGGGAGCGGGGGGGTAGAGACCCAGTACTTC.

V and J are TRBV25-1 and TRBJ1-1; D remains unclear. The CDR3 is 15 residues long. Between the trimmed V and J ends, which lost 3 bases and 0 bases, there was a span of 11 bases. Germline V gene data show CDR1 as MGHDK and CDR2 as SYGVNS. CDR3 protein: CASSEVGGVNTEAFF. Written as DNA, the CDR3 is TGTGCCAGCAGTGAGGTGGGAGGAGTGAACACTGAAGCTTTCTTT.

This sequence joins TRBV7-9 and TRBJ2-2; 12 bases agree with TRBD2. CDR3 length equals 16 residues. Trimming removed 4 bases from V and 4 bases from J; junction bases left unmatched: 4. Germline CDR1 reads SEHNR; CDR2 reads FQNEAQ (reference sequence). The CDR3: CASSSPTSGSTGELFF. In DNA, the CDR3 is TGTGCCAGCAGCTCCCCGACTAGCGGGAGCACCGGGGAGCTGTTTTTT.

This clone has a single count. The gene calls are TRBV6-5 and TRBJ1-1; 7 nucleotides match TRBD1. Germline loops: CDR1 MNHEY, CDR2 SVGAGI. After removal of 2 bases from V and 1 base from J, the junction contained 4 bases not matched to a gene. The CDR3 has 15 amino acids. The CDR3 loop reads CASSYQGQANTEAFF. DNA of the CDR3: TGTGCCAGCAGTTACCAAGGACAGGCGAACACTGAAGCTTTCTTT.

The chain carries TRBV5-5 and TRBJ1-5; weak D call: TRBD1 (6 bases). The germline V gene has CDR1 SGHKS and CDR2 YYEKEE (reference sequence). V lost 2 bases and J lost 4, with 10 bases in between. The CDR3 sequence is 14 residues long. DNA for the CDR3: TGTGCCAGCAGCTTCGGACAGATGAATCAGCCCCAGCATTTT. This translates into CASSFGQMNQPQHF.

The CDR3 nucleotides read TGTGCCAGCACCAGCGGAGGGAAGGAGCAGTACTTC. Its translation: CASTSGGKEQYF. The genes are TRBV28 and TRBJ2-7; D perhaps matches TRBD2 (6 bases). Germline V gene lookup returns CDR1 MDHEN and CDR2 SYDVKM. This CDR3 region has 12 residues. The V and J ends lost 7 bases and 7 bases respectively, with 14 bases between them.

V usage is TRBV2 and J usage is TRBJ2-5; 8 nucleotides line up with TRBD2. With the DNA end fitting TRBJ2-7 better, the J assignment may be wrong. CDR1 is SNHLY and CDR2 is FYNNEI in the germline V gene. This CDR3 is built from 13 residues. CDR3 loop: CASERTSSYEQYF. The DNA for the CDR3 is TGTGCCAGCGAAAGGACTAGCAGCTACGAGCAGTACTTC.

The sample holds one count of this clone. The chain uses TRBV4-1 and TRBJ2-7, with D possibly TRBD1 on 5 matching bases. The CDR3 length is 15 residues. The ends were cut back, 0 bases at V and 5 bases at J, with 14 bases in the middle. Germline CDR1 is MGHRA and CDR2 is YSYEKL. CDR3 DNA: TGCGCCAGCAGCCAAGAATGGGTGGAAGGGGACGAGCAGTACTTC. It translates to CASSQEWVEGDEQYF.

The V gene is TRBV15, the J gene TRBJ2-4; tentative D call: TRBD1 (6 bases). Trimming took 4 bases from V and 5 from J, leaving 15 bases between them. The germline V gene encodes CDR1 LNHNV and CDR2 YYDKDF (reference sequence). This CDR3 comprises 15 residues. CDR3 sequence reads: CATSTIQDSENIQYF. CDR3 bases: TGTGCCACCAGCACAATACAGGACAGCGAAAACATTCAGTACTTC. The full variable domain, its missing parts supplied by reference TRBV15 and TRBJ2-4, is DAMVIQNPRYQVTQFGKPVTLSCSQTLNHNVMYWYQQKSSQAPKLLFHYYDKDFNNEADTPDNFQSRRPNTSFCFLDIRSPGLGDTAMYLCATSTIQDSENIQYFGAGTRLSVL.

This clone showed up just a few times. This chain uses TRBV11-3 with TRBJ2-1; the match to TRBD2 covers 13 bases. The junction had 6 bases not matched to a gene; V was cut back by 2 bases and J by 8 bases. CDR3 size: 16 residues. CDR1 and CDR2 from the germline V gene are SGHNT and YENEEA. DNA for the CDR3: TGTGCCAGCAGCTTAAACCGAGGACTAGCGGGGGATGAGCAGTTCTTC. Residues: CASSLNRGLAGDEQFF.

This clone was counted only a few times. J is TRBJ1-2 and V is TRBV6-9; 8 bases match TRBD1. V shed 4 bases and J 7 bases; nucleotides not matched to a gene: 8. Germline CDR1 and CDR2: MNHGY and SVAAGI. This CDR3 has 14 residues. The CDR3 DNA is TGTGCCAGCAGTTCTACCGGGACAGGCCGTGGCTACACCTTC. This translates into CASSSTGTGRGYTF.

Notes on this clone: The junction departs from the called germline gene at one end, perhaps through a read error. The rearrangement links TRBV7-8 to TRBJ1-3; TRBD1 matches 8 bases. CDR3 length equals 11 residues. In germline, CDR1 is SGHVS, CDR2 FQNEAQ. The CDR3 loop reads CASSSQQGVHF. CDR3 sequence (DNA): TGTGCCAGCAGCTCACAACAGGGGGTACATTTT.

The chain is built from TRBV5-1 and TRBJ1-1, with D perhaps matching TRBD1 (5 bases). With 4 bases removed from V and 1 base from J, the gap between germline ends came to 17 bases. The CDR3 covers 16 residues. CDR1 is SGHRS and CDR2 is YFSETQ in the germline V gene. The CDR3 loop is CASSHGGERPNTEAFF. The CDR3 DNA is TGCGCCAGCAGCCATGGGGGGGAGAGGCCGAACACTGAAGCTTTCTTT.